This TCR beta chain emerged from a study of neurological immune-mediated disorders. General study results and limits: The expanded clones of different subjects shared no CDR3 amino acid sequences (suggesting private repertoires in all groups).

Synthesis of cDNA was accomplished via 5'RACE employing 10-nucleotide random UMIs. Every sequencing run gave over 200 million TCR-beta sequences, taken from 15-18 subjects. TCRdb re-analysed the 5' RACE reads in MiXCR, keeping a single row per CDR3 protein. Of about 49,000 distinct CDR3 sequences in the sample, 10% were seen once. Ten or more counts support this clonotype. Its antigen is undetermined. CDR1 and CDR2 from the germline V gene are SGHRS and YFSETQ. The CDR3 extends over 19 amino acids. J gave up 6 bases and V 2 bases, and 14 bases lay outside the gene matches. Time point reported: longitudinal time-point 1 (baseline). The study drew its healthy controls from blood bank volunteers in Maryland, USA.

This TCR came from a middle-aged woman in good health. This chain joins TRBV5-1 and TRBJ2-1, with 13 bases lining up with TRBD2. The sequenced sample consisted of PBMCs. The CDR3 protein is CASSFSPQRGTSGVNEQFF. CDR3 coding DNA: TGCGCCAGCAGCTTTTCACCTCAACGAGGGACTAGCGGGGTCAATGAGCAGTTCTTC.